The rows below give T cell receptor beta chains drawn from one sample of a study of spatial heterogeneity in lung cancer. Each CDR3 protein is one row after TCRdb ran MiXCR on the 5' RACE reads. Altogether over 45,000 distinct CDR3 sequences are present, approximately 5.7% being singletons, with the ten largest covering approximately 10%. Sequenced material: PBMCs, taken at surgery. These receptors all stem from a male donor with early-stage non-small cell lung cancer. The CDR3 runs from the conserved cysteine through the conserved F or W. The D gene is left open where the match is weak. For some rows the clone size is stated as once, few or many, or as a class when expanded; others skip it.

cdr3_aa cdr3_nt v_call d_call j_call clone_size
CASSFAGGPDEQFF TGTGCCAGCAGCTTCGCGGGAGGGCCGGATGAGCAGTTCTTC TRBV11-2 TRBD2 TRBJ2-1 .
CSAGGLVYEQYF TGCAGTGCTGGGGGACTAGTCTACGAGCAGTACTTC TRBV20-1 TRBD2 TRBJ2-7 .
CANSQEGTSGIGEQFF TGTGCCAACAGCCAAGAGGGGACTAGCGGGATTGGGGAGCAGTTCTTC TRBV3-1 TRBD2 TRBJ2-1 .
CASSYTSGSPGDTQYF TGTGCCAGCAGCTATACTAGCGGGAGCCCTGGAGATACGCAGTATTTT TRBV7-2 TRBD2 TRBJ2-3 .
CASRGLAVHQDTQYF TGTGCCAGCAGGGGACTAGCGGTGCATCAAGATACGCAGTATTTT TRBV6-2/TRBV6-3 TRBD2 TRBJ2-3 many
CASSLARGGYNEQFF TGTGCCAGCAGCTTAGCCAGGGGAGGCTACAATGAGCAGTTCTTC TRBV11-2 . TRBJ2-1 many
CASSPPRRVEAFF TGTGCCAGCAGCCCTCCGCGGAGGGTTGAAGCTTTCTTT TRBV7-9 . TRBJ1-1 many
CASSVAGAPPNEQFF TGTGCCAGCAGCGTAGCTGGGGCCCCTCCGAATGAGCAGTTCTTC TRBV9 . TRBJ2-1 many
CASSVSLNTEAFF TGTGCCAGCAGCGTAAGCCTCAACACTGAAGCTTTCTTT TRBV9 . TRBJ1-1 many
CSAEGQDTEAFF TGCAGTGCCGAGGGTCAAGACACTGAAGCTTTCTTT TRBV20-1 . TRBJ1-1 many
CASSLVGRDEFSYEQYF TGTGCCAGCAGCTTAGTGGGTCGGGACGAGTTCTCCTACGAGCAGTACTTC TRBV7-9 . TRBJ2-7 many
CASSKGGWDGYTEAFF TGTGCCAGCAGCAAAGGAGGGTGGGATGGGTACACTGAAGCTTTCTTT TRBV28 . TRBJ1-1 many
CSGPDRARGETQYF TGCAGCGGGCCCGACAGGGCGAGAGGAGAGACCCAGTACTTC TRBV20-1 TRBD1 TRBJ2-5 many
CSARGSGRLSPEQYF TGCAGTGCTAGAGGCAGCGGGAGGCTTTCTCCCGAGCAGTACTTC TRBV20-1 TRBD2 TRBJ2-7 few
CAITGAGGYNEQFF TGTGCCATCACCGGAGCGGGAGGGTACAATGAGCAGTTCTTC TRBV10-3 TRBD2 TRBJ2-1 many
CASSYEINTDTQYF TGTGCCAGCAGTTACGAGATTAACACAGATACGCAGTATTTT TRBV6-5 . TRBJ2-3 many
CASTNQRGVLETQYF TGCGCCAGCACCAACCAGCGGGGCGTATTAGAAACGCAGTATTTT TRBV5-1 TRBD2 TRBJ2-3 many